These 8 T cell receptor beta chains originate from one sample sequenced in a study of post-analysis software for immune sequencing data. Study-wide findings and caveats: With TRBV5-6, TRBV5-1 and TRBV20-1 included, about five TRBV segments were more frequent in patients than in controls.

Unique molecular identifiers were carried by the TCR beta cDNA libraries. TCRdb fed the PCR reads into MiXCR, producing one record per CDR3 protein. This table has hundreds of thousands of distinct CDR3 sequences, 44% appearing once. No cognate antigen is known for these TCRs. The sample was blood. All receptors come from a girl between 10 and 17 years old with multiple sclerosis.

The chain carries TRBV20-1 and TRBJ2-3; D not certain. Trimming pared 2 bases from V and 0 bases from J, leaving 9 bases between. This CDR3 contains 14 residues. Germline CDR1 and CDR2: DFQATT and SNEGSKA (reference sequence). CDR3 sequence reads: CSARKPTSTDTQYF. CDR3 coding DNA: TGCAGTGCTAGAAAACCAACTAGCACAGATACGCAGTATTTT.

This clonotype was seen a few times. The chain combines TRBV5-5 with TRBJ2-5; TRBD1 is a possible D gene (5 bases). The length of the CDR3 is 14 residues. With 4 bases removed from V and 0 bases from J, the gap between germline ends came to 10 bases. Looked up from germline, CDR1 is SGHKS and CDR2 is YYEKEE (reference sequence). The CDR3: CASSTKTDQETQYF. As DNA, the CDR3 is TGTGCCAGCAGCACTAAGACAGACCAAGAGACCCAGTACTTC.

The chain employs TRBV28 and TRBJ2-1; D unclear. The germline V gene encodes CDR1 MDHEN and CDR2 SYDVKM. CDR3 length: 15 residues. V dropped 7 bases and J dropped 6 bases, with 19 bases sitting between them. CDR3 bases: TGTGCCAGCATAAAAACTGGAAGCTTAGCCAATGAGCAGTTCTTC. Translated, it gives CASIKTGSLANEQFF.

The chain recombines TRBV6-6 with TRBJ1-2; D possibly corresponds to TRBD1 (6 bases). This CDR3 has 13 amino acids. Trimming took 6 bases from V and 1 from J, leaving 9 bases between them. Germline lookup yields CDR1 MNHNY and CDR2 SVGAGI (reference sequence). The CDR3 DNA follows: TGTGCCAGCAGACTGGACAGTAACTATGGCTACACCTTC. Translation gives CASRLDSNYGYTF.

The rearrangement joins TRBV12-3 or TRBV12-4 to TRBJ1-2; D is perhaps TRBD1 (5 bases). This CDR3 spans 14 amino acids. V lost 5 bases, J lost 4 bases, and 14 bases lay in between. CDR3 coding DNA: TGTGCCAGCAGTCAGCAGGGCCGAGGCTATGGCTACACCTTC. This sequence encodes CASSQQGRGYGYTF.

The chain uses TRBV2 and TRBJ1-2; D call uncertain. Trimming took off 3 bases at V and 4 bases at J, with 12 bases between the two ends. CDR1 is SNHLY and CDR2 is FYNNEI in the germline V gene. The CDR3 has 14 amino acids. DNA for the CDR3: TGTGCCAGCAGTGAGCTTGACGGACCCTATGGCTACACCTTC. It yields the protein CASSELDGPYGYTF. The full variable domain, with the rest looked up from reference TRBV2 and TRBJ1-2, is EPEVTQTPSHQVTQMGQEVILRCVPISNHLYFYWYRQILGQKVEFLVSFYNNEISEKSEIFDDQFSVERPDGSNFTLKIRSTKLEDSAMYFCASSELDGPYGYTFGSGTRLTVV.

This clonotype was counted between two and nine times. V is TRBV12-3 or TRBV12-4 and J is TRBJ2-1; D is undetermined. This CDR3 has 16 amino acids. V gave up 7 bases and J gave up 7 bases, with 23 bases separating them. CDR3 coding DNA: TGTGCCAGCACCTTGACTCAAGCAGGCTTGCAGAATGAGCAGTTCTTC. Residues: CASTLTQAGLQNEQFF.

The V gene is TRBV6-5, the J gene TRBJ2-2, with a weak D call TRBD1 (8 bases). The CDR3 has 14 residues. Trimming pared 5 bases from V and 3 bases from J, leaving 10 bases between. Germline V gene sequence: CDR1 MNHEY, CDR2 SVGAGI. CDR3 amino acids: CASSTGGDTGELFF. CDR3 nucleotide sequence: TGTGCCAGCAGTACAGGGGGGGACACCGGGGAGCTGTTTTTT.